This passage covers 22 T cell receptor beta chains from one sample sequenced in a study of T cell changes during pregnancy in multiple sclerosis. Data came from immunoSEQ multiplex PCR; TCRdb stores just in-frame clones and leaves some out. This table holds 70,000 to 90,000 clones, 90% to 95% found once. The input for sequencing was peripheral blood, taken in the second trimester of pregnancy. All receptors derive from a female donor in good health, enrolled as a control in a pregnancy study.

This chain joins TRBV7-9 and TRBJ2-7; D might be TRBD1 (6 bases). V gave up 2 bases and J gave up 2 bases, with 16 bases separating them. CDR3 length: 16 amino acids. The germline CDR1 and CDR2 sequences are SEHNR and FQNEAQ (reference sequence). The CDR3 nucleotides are TGTGCCAGCAGCTTAAGCCTAGGACAGACAGCCTACGAGCAGTACTTC. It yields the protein CASSLSLGQTAYEQYF.

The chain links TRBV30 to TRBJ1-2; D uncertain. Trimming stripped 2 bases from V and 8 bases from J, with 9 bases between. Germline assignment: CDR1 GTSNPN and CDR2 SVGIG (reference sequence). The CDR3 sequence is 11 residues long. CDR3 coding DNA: TGTGCCTGGAGTCTACCGCAAGGCTACACCTTC. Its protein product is CAWSLPQGYTF.

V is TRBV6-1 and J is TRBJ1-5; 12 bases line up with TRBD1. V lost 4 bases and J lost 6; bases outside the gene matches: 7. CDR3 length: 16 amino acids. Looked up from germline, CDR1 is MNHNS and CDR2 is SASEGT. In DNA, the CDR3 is TGTGCCAGCAGTGGGCCGGGACAGGGGGCACTTCAGCCCCAGCATTTT. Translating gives CASSGPGQGALQPQHF.

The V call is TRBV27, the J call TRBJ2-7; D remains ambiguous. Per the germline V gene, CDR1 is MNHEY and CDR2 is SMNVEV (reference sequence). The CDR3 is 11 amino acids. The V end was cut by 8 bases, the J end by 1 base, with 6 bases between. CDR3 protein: CASRSSYEQYF. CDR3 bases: TGTGCCAGCCGGTCGTCCTACGAGCAGTACTTC.

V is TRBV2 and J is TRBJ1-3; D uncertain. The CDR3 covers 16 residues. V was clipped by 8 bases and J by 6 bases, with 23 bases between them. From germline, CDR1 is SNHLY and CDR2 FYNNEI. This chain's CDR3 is CASFVPAGLAANTIYF. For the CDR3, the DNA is TGTGCCAGCTTCGTGCCGGCAGGACTCGCGGCAAACACCATATATTTT.

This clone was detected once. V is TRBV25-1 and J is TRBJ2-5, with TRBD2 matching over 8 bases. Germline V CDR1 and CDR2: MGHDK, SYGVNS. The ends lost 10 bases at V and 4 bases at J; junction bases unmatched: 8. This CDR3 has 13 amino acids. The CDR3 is CATSGGSGETQYF. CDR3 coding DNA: TGTGCCACCAGCGGGGGATCAGGAGAGACCCAGTACTTC.

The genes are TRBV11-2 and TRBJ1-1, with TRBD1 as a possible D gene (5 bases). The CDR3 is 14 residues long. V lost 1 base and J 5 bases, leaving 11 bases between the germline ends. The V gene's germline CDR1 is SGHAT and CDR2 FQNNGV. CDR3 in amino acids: CASSLVEGWTEAFF. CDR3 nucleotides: TGTGCCAGCAGCTTAGTGGAGGGGTGGACTGAAGCTTTCTTT.

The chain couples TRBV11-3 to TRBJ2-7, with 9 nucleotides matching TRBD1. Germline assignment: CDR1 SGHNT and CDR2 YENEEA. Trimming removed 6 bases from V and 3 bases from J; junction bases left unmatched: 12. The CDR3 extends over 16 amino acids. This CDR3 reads CASSKEKTGGFYEQYF. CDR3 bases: TGTGCCAGCAGTAAAGAGAAAACAGGGGGCTTCTACGAGCAGTACTTC.

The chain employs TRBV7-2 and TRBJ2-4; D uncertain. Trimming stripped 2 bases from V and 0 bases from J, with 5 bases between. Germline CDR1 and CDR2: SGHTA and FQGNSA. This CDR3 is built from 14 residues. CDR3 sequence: CASSLRLAKNIQYF. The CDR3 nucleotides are TGTGCCAGCAGCTTACGTCTAGCCAAAAACATTCAGTACTTC.

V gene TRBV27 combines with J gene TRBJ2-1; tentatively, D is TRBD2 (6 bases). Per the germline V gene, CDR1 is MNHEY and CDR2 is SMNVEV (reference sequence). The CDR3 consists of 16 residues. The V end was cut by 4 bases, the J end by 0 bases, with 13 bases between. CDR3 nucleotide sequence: TGTGCCAGCAGTTACCCCCCCGGGGGCTCCTACAATGAGCAGTTCTTC. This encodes CASSYPPGGSYNEQFF.

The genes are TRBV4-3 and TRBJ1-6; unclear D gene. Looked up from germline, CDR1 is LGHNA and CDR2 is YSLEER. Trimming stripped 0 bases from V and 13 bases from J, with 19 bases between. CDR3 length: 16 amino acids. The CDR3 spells CASSQETTNLIAPLHF. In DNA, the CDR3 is TGCGCCAGCAGCCAAGAAACCACTAATTTAATAGCGCCCCTCCACTTT.

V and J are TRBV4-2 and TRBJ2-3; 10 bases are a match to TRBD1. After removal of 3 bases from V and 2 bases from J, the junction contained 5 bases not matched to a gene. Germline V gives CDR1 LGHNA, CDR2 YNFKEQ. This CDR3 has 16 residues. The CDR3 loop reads CASSHPGQGNTDTQYF. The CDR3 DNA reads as TGTGCCAGCAGCCACCCGGGACAGGGGAACACAGATACGCAGTATTTT.

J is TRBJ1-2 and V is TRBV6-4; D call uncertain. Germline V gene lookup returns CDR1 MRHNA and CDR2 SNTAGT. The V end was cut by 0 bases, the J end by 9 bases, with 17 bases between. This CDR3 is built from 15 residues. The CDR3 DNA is TGTGCCAGCAGTGACTCGGAAGGACTCTTCAGGAGCTACACCTTC. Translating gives CASSDSEGLFRSYTF.

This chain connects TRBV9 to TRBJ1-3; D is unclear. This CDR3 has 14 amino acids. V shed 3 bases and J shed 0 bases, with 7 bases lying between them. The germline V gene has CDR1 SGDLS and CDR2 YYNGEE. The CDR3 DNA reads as TGTGCCAGCAGCGACCACAGCTCTGGAAACACCATATATTTT. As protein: CASSDHSSGNTIYF.

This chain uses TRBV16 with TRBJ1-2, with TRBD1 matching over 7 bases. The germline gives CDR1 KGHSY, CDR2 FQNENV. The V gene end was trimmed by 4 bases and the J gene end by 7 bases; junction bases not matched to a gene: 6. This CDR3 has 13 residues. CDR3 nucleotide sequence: TGTGCCAGCAGCCGAGGGACAGAAGTTGGCTACACCTTC. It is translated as CASSRGTEVGYTF. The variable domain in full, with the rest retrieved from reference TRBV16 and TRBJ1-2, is GEEVAQTPKHLVRGEGQKAKLYCAPIKGHSYVFWYQQVLKNEFKFLISFQNENVFDETGMPKERFSAKCLPNSPCSLEIQATKLEDSAVYFCASSRGTEVGYTFGSGTRLTVV.

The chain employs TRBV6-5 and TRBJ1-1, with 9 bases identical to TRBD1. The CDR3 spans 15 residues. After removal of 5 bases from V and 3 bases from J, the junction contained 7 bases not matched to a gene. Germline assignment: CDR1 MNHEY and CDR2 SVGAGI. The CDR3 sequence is CASSRTGDADTEAFF. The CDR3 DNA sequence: TGTGCCAGCAGTCGGACAGGGGACGCAGACACTGAAGCTTTCTTT.

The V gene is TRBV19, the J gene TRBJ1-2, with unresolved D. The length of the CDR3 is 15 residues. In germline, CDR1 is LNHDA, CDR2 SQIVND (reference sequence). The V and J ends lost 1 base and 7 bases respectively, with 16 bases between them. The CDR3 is CASSIAGSSRFGYTF. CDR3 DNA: TGTGCCAGTAGTATAGCAGGATCAAGCAGGTTTGGCTACACCTTC.

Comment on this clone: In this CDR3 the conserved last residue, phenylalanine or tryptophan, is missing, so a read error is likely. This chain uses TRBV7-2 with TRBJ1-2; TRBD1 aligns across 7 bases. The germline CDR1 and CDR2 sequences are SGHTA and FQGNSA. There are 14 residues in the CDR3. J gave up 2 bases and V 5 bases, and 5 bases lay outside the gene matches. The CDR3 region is CASSVQDRNYGYTS. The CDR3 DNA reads TGTGCCAGCAGCGTTCAGGACAGGAACTATGGCTACACCTCC.

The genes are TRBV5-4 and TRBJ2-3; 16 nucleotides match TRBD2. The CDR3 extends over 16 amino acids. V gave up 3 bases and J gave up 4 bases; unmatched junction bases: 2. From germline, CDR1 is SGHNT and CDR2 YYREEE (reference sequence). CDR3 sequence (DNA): TGTGCCAGCAGCTCGGGACTAGCGGGGGGGGCAGATACGCAGTATTTT. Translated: CASSSGLAGGADTQYF. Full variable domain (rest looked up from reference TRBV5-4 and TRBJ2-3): ETGVTQSPTHLIKTRGQQVTLRCSSQSGHNTVSWYQQALGQGPQFIFQYYREEENGRGNFPPRFSGLQFPNYSSELNVNALELDDSALYLCASSSGLAGGADTQYFGPGTRLTVL.

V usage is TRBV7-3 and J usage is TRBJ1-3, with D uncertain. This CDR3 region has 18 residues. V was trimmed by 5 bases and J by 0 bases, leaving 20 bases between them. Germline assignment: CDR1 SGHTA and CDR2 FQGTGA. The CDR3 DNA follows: TGTGCCAGCAGCCCCATCGGGTGGTCTCTGGGCTCTGGAAACACCATATATTTT. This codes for CASSPIGWSLGSGNTIYF. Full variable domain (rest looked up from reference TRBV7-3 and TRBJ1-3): GAGVSQTPSNKVTEKGKYVELRCDPISGHTALYWYRQSLGQGPEFLIYFQGTGAADDSGLPNDRFFAVRPEGSVSTLKIQRTERGDSAVYLCASSPIGWSLGSGNTIYFGEGSWLTVV.

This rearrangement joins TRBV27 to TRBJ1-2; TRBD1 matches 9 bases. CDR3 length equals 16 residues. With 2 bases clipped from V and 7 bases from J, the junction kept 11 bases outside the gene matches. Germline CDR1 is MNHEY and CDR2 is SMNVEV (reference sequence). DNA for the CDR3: TGTGCCAGCAGTTTAAAAAGCGGGACAGGGCGACGTGGCTACACCTTC. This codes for CASSLKSGTGRRGYTF.

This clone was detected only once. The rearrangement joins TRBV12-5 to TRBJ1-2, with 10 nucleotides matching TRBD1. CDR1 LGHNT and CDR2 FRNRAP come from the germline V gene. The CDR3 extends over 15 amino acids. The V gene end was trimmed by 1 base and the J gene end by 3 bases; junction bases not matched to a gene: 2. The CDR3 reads CASGLGTGGHYGYTF. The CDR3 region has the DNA TGTGCTAGTGGTTTGGGGACAGGGGGGCACTATGGCTACACCTTC.